This T cell receptor beta chain was documented in a study of T cells expressing NK-cell markers. Reanalyzing the 5' RACE reads, TCRdb keeps one entry per CDR3 protein, without DNA. The sample shows roughly 350,000 distinct CDR3 sequences, and 5.2% sits with its ten largest clones. This CDR3 spans 16 amino acids. Germline-derived CDR1 and CDR2 are MNHEY and SVGEGT. The clonotype comes from a man aged 18-75 years in good health. The J gene is TRBJ1-5, the V gene TRBV6-2 or TRBV6-3. Sequences were obtained from blood T cells: a sorted CD56 or NKG2C T cell subset, CD4+ or CD8+ T cells, or bulk PBMC T cells (not recorded which). The CDR3 sequence is CASSYGGVPGNQPQHF.